The 4 T cell receptor beta chains in this list originate from one sample, sequenced in a study of blood T cell repertoires in COVID-19. Generated by immunoSEQ multiplex PCR, the TCRdb table keeps only in-frame clones and is missing some. The repertoire holds 250,000 to 300,000 clones, 80% to 85% seen once, with about 3.2% in the top ten. Material: peripheral blood. All receptors derive from a woman aged 60-75 years with active or convalescent COVID-19.

This chain joins TRBV25-1 and TRBJ2-1; 8 bases are shared with TRBD2. The CDR3 length is 13 residues. The V gene's germline CDR1 is MGHDK and CDR2 SYGVNS. After removal of 6 bases from V and 4 bases from J, the junction contained 2 bases not matched to a gene. The CDR3 coding sequence is TGTGCCAGCAGAAGCGGGGGATACAATGAGCAGTTCTTC. It codes for CASRSGGYNEQFF.

The chain links TRBV5-6 to TRBJ2-7; a weak D match, TRBD1 (5 bases). The CDR3 extends over 13 amino acids. Germline values: CDR1 SGHDT, CDR2 YYEEEE. V gave up 0 bases and J gave up 2 bases, with 6 bases separating them. The CDR3 is CASSLAGPYEQYF. DNA of the CDR3: TGTGCCAGCAGCTTGGCAGGGCCCTACGAGCAGTACTTC.

The rearrangement uses TRBV7-2 and TRBJ2-2; TRBD1 agrees at 9 bases. The V and J ends lost 5 bases and 4 bases, in that order; junction bases with no gene match: 8. The V gene's germline CDR1 is SGHTA and CDR2 FQGNSA. The CDR3 consists of 16 residues. The CDR3 region is CASSSRWDRATGELFF. The CDR3 nucleotides are TGTGCCAGCAGCAGCCGATGGGACAGGGCCACCGGGGAGCTGTTTTTT. Supplemented by reference TRBV7-2 and TRBJ2-2, the full variable domain reads GAGVSQSPSNKVTEKGKDVELRCDPISGHTALYWYRQSLGQGLEFLIYFQGNSAPDKSGLPSDRFSAERTGGSVSTLTIQRTQQEDSAVYLCASSSRWDRATGELFFGEGSRLTVL.

This chain uses TRBV19 with TRBJ1-1; the D gene is possibly TRBD1 (5 bases). CDR3 length: 14 amino acids. CDR1 LNHDA and CDR2 SQIVND come from the germline V gene (reference sequence). Trimming left V 4 bases short and J 3 bases short, with 12 bases between. The CDR3 loop is CASSTGYDDTEAFF. The CDR3 nucleotides are TGTGCCAGTAGTACAGGGTACGATGACACTGAAGCTTTCTTT.